The T cell receptor beta chain under discussion was sequenced for a study of OX40 agonist ivuxolimab in advanced cancers. In the study overall: Prior checkpoint blockade (anti-PD-1, anti-PD-L1 or anti-CTLA-4) was permitted; approximately 41% had it.

The germline gives CDR1 SGHKS, CDR2 YYEKEE (reference sequence). The length of the CDR3 is 14 residues. Germline trimming cut 2 bases from V and 6 bases from J; bases unmatched to any gene: 6. The assay was immunoSEQ multiplex PCR, and TCRdb's table has in-frame clones only and misses some. The sample lists around 70,000 clones, under 95% seen once, with over 4.5% in the top ten. V usage is TRBV5-5 and J usage is TRBJ1-2, with 8 bases fitting TRBD1. The TCR originated in an adult with an advanced solid tumor such as melanoma, head and neck, liver or kidney cancer. The material was CD4+ or CD8+ T cells sorted from blood, obtained in a trial of the OX40 agonist ivuxolimab. CDR3 region: CASSFGQGSHGYTF. Here the CDR3 DNA reads TGTGCCAGCAGCTTCGGACAGGGATCCCATGGCTACACCTTC.